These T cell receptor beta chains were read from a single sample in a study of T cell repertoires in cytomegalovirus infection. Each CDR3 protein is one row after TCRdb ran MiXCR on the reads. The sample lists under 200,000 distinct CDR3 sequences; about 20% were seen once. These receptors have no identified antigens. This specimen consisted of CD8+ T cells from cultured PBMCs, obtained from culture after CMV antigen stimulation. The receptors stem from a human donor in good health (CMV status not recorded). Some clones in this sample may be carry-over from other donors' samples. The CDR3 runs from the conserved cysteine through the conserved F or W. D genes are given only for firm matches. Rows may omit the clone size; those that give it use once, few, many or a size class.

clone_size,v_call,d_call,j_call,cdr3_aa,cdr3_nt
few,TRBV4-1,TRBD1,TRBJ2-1,CASRIGTGVRNEQFF,TGCGCCAGCAGAATAGGGACAGGGGTGAGGAATGAGCAGTTCTTC
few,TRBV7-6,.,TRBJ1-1,CASSLSRGLGTEAFF,TGTGCCAGCAGCTTAAGCAGGGGTCTTGGGACTGAAGCTTTCTTT
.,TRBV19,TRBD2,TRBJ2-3,CAISPAGGADTQYF,TGTGCCATTTCTCCCGCGGGGGGTGCAGATACGCAGTATTTT
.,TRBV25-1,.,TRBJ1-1,CASSERGPRPEAFF,TGTGCCAGCAGTGAGAGGGGCCCTCGGCCTGAAGCTTTCTTT
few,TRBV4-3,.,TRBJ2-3,CASSHDRLGSLTDTQYF,TGCGCCAGCAGCCACGATCGACTCGGATCCCTAACAGATACGCAGTATTTT
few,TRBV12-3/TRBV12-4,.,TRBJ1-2,CASSPGVGYTF,TGTGCCAGCAGCCCAGGGGTTGGCTACACCTTC
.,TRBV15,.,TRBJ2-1,CATSREPGSDIYNEQFF,TGTGCCACCAGCAGAGAGCCAGGCTCTGATATCTACAATGAGCAGTTCTTC
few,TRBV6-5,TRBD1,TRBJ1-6,CASSKGTGRSSPLHF,TGTGCCAGCAGTAAAGGGACAGGGAGGAGCTCACCCCTCCACTTT
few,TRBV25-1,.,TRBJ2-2,CASRVRNTGELFF,TGTGCCAGCAGAGTCAGGAACACCGGGGAGCTGTTTTTT
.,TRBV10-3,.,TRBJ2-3,CAKLGRGTDTQYF,TGTGCCAAATTAGGTCGAGGCACAGATACGCAGTATTTT
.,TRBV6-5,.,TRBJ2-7,CASRWGGTDPYEQYF,TGTGCCAGCCGGTGGGGGGGGACAGACCCCTACGAGCAGTACTTC
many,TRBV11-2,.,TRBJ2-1,CASSWGPSSYNEQFF,TGTGCCAGCAGCTGGGGGCCCAGCTCCTACAATGAGCAGTTCTTC
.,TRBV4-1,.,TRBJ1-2,CASSQDLSAGKDGYTF,TGCGCCAGCAGCCAAGATCTATCGGCAGGGAAGGATGGCTACACCTTC
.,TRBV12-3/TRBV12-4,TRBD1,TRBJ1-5,CASSFLPVYADRGDSSNQPQHF,TGTGCCAGCAGTTTCCTTCCGGTTTATGCCGACAGGGGGGATTCTAGCAATCAGCCCCAGCATTTT
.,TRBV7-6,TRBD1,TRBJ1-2,CASSPLDRDSGYTF,TGTGCCAGCAGCCCCTTGGACAGGGATTCGGGCTACACCTTC
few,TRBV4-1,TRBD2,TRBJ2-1,CASSHVAGGLNEQFF,TGTGCCAGCAGCCATGTAGCGGGGGGGCTCAATGAGCAGTTCTTC
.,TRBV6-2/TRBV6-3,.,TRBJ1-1,CARGLRQDPNTEAFF,TGTGCCAGAGGGCTTAGACAGGACCCGAACACTGAAGCTTTCTTT
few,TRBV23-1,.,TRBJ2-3,CASIYVRGHSETFTDTQYF,TGCGCCAGCATCTACGTGAGGGGACACTCGGAAACTTTCACAGATACGCAGTATTTT
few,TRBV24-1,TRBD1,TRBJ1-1,CATSDSDDRGNTEAFF,TGTGCCACCAGTGATTCCGATGACAGGGGTAACACTGAAGCTTTCTTT
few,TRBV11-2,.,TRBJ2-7,CASSLGGESSYEQYF,TGTGCCAGCAGCTTAGGGGGGGAGAGCTCCTACGAGCAGTACTTC
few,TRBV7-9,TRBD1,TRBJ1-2,CASSLVGTGASSFDGYTF,TGTGCCAGCAGCTTAGTGGGGACAGGGGCCTCCTCATTTGATGGCTACACCTTC
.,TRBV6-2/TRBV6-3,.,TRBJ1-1,CASILGSQGNTEAFF,TGTGCCAGCATTTTAGGGTCACAGGGTAACACTGAAGCTTTCTTT
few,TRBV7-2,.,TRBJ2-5,CASSFPRDGAGRETQYF,TGTGCCAGCAGCTTTCCGAGGGACGGGGCCGGGAGAGAGACCCAGTACTTC
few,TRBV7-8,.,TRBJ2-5,CASRVVVAPKETQYF,TGTGCCAGCAGGGTTGTTGTGGCGCCGAAAGAGACCCAGTACTTC
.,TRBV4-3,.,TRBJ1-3,CASSPSGLISGNTIYF,TGCGCCAGCAGCCCTTCCGGACTGATCTCTGGAAACACCATATATTTT
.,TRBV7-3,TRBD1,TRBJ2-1,CASSLTGTGIDEQFF,TGTGCCAGCAGCTTAACGGGGACAGGGATTGATGAGCAGTTCTTC
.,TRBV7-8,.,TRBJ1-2,CASSLRTARLYGYTF,TGTGCCAGCAGCTTACGGACAGCCAGACTCTATGGCTACACCTTC
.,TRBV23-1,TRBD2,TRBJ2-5,CASSLGGSQREKYQETQYF,TGCGCCAGCAGTCTGGGGGGGTCGCAAAGGGAGAAATACCAAGAGACCCAGTACTTC
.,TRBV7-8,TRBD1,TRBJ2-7,CASSFGTAYSYEQYF,TGTGCCAGCAGCTTCGGGACAGCTTATTCCTACGAGCAGTACTTC
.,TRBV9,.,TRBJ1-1,CASSARPTDKNTEAFF,TGTGCCAGCAGCGCGCGACCGACAGACAAGAACACTGAAGCTTTCTTT
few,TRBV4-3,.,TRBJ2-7,CASSQDWDVTALGQYF,TGCGCCAGCAGCCAAGATTGGGATGTGACGGCCTTGGGGCAGTACTTC
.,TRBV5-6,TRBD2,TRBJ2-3,CASSHAERGVTDTQYF,TGTGCCAGCAGCCACGCGGAGCGGGGGGTCACAGATACGCAGTATTTT
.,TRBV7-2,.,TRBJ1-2,CASSQRTEHHYGYTF,TGTGCCAGCAGCCAGCGGACAGAACACCACTATGGCTACACCTTC
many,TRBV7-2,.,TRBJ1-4,CASSPGGDEKLFF,TGTGCCAGCAGCCCGGGAGGGGATGAAAAACTGTTTTTT
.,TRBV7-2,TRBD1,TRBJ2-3,CASSQDRGLGFADTQYF,TGTGCCAGCAGCCAGGACAGGGGCTTGGGTTTTGCGGATACGCAGTATTTT
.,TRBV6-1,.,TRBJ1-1,CASSEALAEIPEAFF,TGTGCCAGCAGTGAAGCGCTTGCGGAAATCCCTGAAGCTTTCTTT
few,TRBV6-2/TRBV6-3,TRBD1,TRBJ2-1,CATGTGGPNEQFF,TGTGCCACCGGGACAGGGGGCCCGAATGAGCAGTTCTTC
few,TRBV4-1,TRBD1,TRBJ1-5,CASSHDRGHHQPQHF,TGCGCCAGCAGCCACGACAGGGGGCATCATCAGCCCCAGCATTTT
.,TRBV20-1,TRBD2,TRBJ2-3,CSAREPAGFTDTQYF,TGCAGTGCTAGAGAACCAGCGGGGTTCACAGATACGCAGTATTTT
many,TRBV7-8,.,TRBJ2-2,CASSLVASANTGELFF,TGTGCCAGCAGCTTAGTGGCTTCAGCGAACACCGGGGAGCTGTTTTTT
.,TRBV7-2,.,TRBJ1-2,CASSDRRGPEGGYTF,TGTGCCAGCAGCGACCGCAGAGGCCCCGAGGGTGGCTACACCTTC
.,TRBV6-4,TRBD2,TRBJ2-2,CASSVGGDTGELFF,TGTGCCAGCAGTGTCGGGGGGGACACCGGGGAGCTGTTTTTT
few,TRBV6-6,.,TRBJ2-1,CASSYSGSGSYNEQFF,TGTGCCAGCAGTTACTCGGGGTCCGGCTCCTACAATGAGCAGTTCTTC
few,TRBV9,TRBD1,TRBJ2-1,CASSEPDRGDEQFF,TGTGCCAGCAGCGAGCCCGACAGGGGCGATGAGCAGTTCTTC
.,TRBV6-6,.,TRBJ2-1,CASSYSVGLDGVNNEQFF,TGTGCCAGCAGTTACTCCGTGGGGTTGGACGGCGTGAACAATGAGCAGTTCTTC
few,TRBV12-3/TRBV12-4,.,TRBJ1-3,CASSGRGKSGNTIYF,TGTGCCAGCAGTGGCAGGGGAAAATCTGGAAACACCATATATTTT
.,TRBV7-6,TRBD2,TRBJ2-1,CASSHASGGAYNEQFF,TGTGCCAGCAGCCACGCCAGCGGGGGGGCCTACAATGAGCAGTTCTTC
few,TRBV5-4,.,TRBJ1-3,CASSLEKGGRSGNTIYF,TGTGCCAGCAGCTTGGAGAAAGGGGGTAGGTCTGGAAACACCATATATTTT
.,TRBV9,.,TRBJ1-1,CASSVVVTAEAFF,TGTGCCAGCAGCGTAGTAGTCACGGCTGAAGCTTTCTTT
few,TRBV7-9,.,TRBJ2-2,CAHGANTGELFF,TGTGCCCACGGCGCGAACACCGGGGAGCTGTTTTTT
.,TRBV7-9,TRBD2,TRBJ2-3,CASSLSDRGGHTDTQYF,TGTGCCAGCAGCTTGTCGGATCGGGGGGGCCACACAGATACGCAGTATTTT
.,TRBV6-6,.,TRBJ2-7,CASSPTTGHEQYF,TGTGCCAGCAGTCCAACGACGGGGCACGAGCAGTACTTC
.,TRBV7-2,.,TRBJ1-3,CASSLGGPSGNTIYF,TGTGCCAGCAGCTTAGGGGGGCCATCTGGAAACACCATATATTTT
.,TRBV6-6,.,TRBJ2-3,CASSPGTTNTDTQYF,TGTGCCAGCAGCCCCGGGACGACCAACACAGATACGCAGTATTTT
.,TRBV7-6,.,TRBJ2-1,CASSLLGGAGEEQFF,TGTGCCAGCAGCCTCTTAGGGGGGGCTGGGGAGGAGCAGTTCTTC
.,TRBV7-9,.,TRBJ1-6,CATAGGREDGSPLHF,TGTGCCACCGCCGGGGGCAGGGAGGATGGGTCACCCCTCCACTTT
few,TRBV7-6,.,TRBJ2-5,CASSQSGETQYF,TGTGCCAGCAGCCAAAGCGGGGAGACCCAGTACTTC